The rows below give T cell receptor beta chains drawn from one sample of a study of CD8+ T cells in alopecia areata. This table comes from immunoSEQ multiplex PCR, and its TCRdb copy is limited to in-frame clones, with some not included. Among about 210,000 clones listed, around 66% were seen once. The sequencing here drew on CD4+ T cells sorted from blood, taken at week 4, from a patient treated with tofacitinib. Receptors originate from a human donor with alopecia areata. The CDR3 runs from the conserved cysteine through the conserved F or W. The D gene is left open where the match is weak. Size is omitted from some rows. Given values are once, few, many or a class for expanded clones.

j_call v_call clone_size d_call cdr3_length cdr3_nt cdr3_aa
TRBJ1-1 TRBV30 . . 15 TGTGCCTGGAGCACCCCGGGAGTTATGAACACTGAAGCTTTCTTT CAWSTPGVMNTEAFF
TRBJ2-7 TRBV30 . TRBD2 15 TGTGCCTGGGGACTAGCGGGGATGCCGTCCTACGAGCAGTACTTC CAWGLAGMPSYEQYF
TRBJ2-5 TRBV30 . . 13 TGTGCCTGGCTTACCAAAGGTGCGGAGACCCAGTACTTC CAWLTKGAETQYF
TRBJ2-7 TRBV20-1 . . 11 TGCAGTGCCCTACAGGCCTACGAGCAGTACTTC CSALQAYEQYF
TRBJ2-2 TRBV27 once . 13 TGTGCTTTACGGGACCCGAACACCGGGGAGCTGTTTTTT CALRDPNTGELFF
TRBJ2-1 TRBV9 . . 16 TGTGCCAGCAGCGTAAGTGGCGGGAACTCCTACAATGAGCAGTTCTTC CASSVSGGNSYNEQFF
TRBJ2-5 TRBV4-3 . . 14 TGCGCCAGCAGCCACCCGGGCCAGCAAGAGACCCAGTACTTC CASSHPGQQETQYF
TRBJ1-6 TRBV4-1 few . 16 TGCGCCAGCAGCCAAGATTTTACGGAGGCCAATTCACCCCTCCACTTT CASSQDFTEANSPLHF
TRBJ2-3 TRBV5-6 . . 14 TGTGCCAGCAGCTTGGATCTCAGCACAGATACGCAGTATTTT CASSLDLSTDTQYF
TRBJ1-1 TRBV25-1 few . 14 TGTGCCAGCAGTGAAGGGGTAATGAACACTGAAGCTTTCTTT CASSEGVMNTEAFF
TRBJ1-5 TRBV19 . . 14 TGTGCCAGTAGTATAGAGCCGCACGGTCAGCCCCAGCATTTT CASSIEPHGQPQHF
TRBJ1-1 TRBV30 . . 11 TGTGCCTGGTCCCGGACCCCTGAAGCTTTCTTT CAWSRTPEAFF
TRBJ2-1 TRBV4-3 few TRBD2 15 TGCGCCAGCAGCCAAGATCAGGGAGGGCATGTTGAGCAGTTCTTC CASSQDQGGHVEQFF
TRBJ1-1 TRBV30 . . 10 TGTGCCTGGAGTGCCGACCTGTTATTCTTT CAWSADLLFF
TRBJ2-1 TRBV9 few . 14 TGTGCCAGCAGCGTAGCAACAACAGGGCGAGAGCAGTTCTTC CASSVATTGREQFF
TRBJ2-3 TRBV10-3 . . 12 TGTGCCATCGGGGAGAGCACAGATACGCAGTATTTT CAIGESTDTQYF
TRBJ1-1 TRBV7-2 . . 14 TGTGCCAGCAGCTTATCCCTCGGGAGCACTGAAGCTTTCTTT CASSLSLGSTEAFF
TRBJ2-2 TRBV7-2 . . 14 TGTGCCAGCAGCGAGCGAACTAGCACCGGGGAGCTGTTTTTT CASSERTSTGELFF
TRBJ2-5 TRBV27 . TRBD2 17 TGTGCCAGCAGTCGCCGATTTGAGCGGGGATTTTTAGAGACCCAGTACTTC CASSRRFERGFLETQYF
TRBJ1-1 TRBV10-3 . . 14 TGTGCCAGCAGTTTACGGGCCGGGGGGACTGAAGCTTTCTTT CASSLRAGGTEAFF
TRBJ1-4 TRBV6-1 few . 13 TGTGCCAGCAGTCCGCTCCTCTGGGAAAAACTGTTTTTT CASSPLLWEKLFF
TRBJ2-2 TRBV27 . . 14 TGTGCCAGCCGAGGTCAGCCTAACACCGGGGAGCTGTTTTTT CASRGQPNTGELFF
TRBJ1-1 TRBV5-1 . TRBD1 15 TGCGCCAGCAGCCCCCTGGGACAGGGGAGCACTGAAGCTTTCTTT CASSPLGQGSTEAFF
TRBJ1-2 TRBV7-2 . TRBD1 17 TGTGCCAGCAGCTTAATGTGGACAGGGGGCGTAGGACGTGGCTACACCTTC CASSLMWTGGVGRGYTF
TRBJ1-2 TRBV29-1 . . 11 TGCAGCGGGCAGGGGTTGTATGGCTACACCTTC CSGQGLYGYTF
TRBJ1-2 TRBV7-9 once . 14 TGTGCCAGCAGCTCCCGGGTCGATCACTATGGCTACACCTTC CASSSRVDHYGYTF
TRBJ2-3 TRBV6-5 . TRBD1 16 TGTGCCAGCAGTTTCAGGGACAGGGCTGCCACAGATACGCAGTATTTT CASSFRDRAATDTQYF
TRBJ2-7 TRBV25-1 . . 12 TGTGCCAGCAGTGGATGGTCCTACGAGCAGTACTTC CASSGWSYEQYF
TRBJ2-5 TRBV7-2 . . 13 TGTGCCAGCAGCTACAGGGTACAAGAGACCCAGTACTTC CASSYRVQETQYF
TRBJ2-7 TRBV19 . . 14 TGTGCCAGTAGTAGTGGGACTGCCTCCTACGAGCAGTACTTC CASSSGTASYEQYF
TRBJ2-7 TRBV25-1 . . 14 TGTGCCAGCAGTGACCCGATCTCACTGGGGGAGCAGTACTTC CASSDPISLGEQYF
TRBJ1-1 TRBV4-3 . TRBD1 17 TGCGCCAGCAGCCAACATTCTTACAGGGGACTTAACACTGAAGCTTTCTTT CASSQHSYRGLNTEAFF
TRBJ2-3 TRBV20-1 . . 10 TGCAGTGCTGGCCAGGGATCGCAGTATTTT CSAGQGSQYF